Listed below are T cell receptor beta chains from one sample, sequenced in a study of blood T cell repertoires in COVID-19. Using immunoSEQ multiplex PCR, the repertoire was profiled, and TCRdb retains in-frame clones only, with some absent. The table records about 240,000 clones, 70% to 90% of them present only once. The sample comprised peripheral blood. The receptors originated from a woman under 40 with acute or convalescent COVID-19. Each CDR3 is given with its conserved first and last residue. The order of the fields is CDR3 DNA, CDR3 protein, D gene, J gene, CDR3 length, V gene, clone size. A D gene is named only where the DNA matches it firmly. Clone size, where shown, is once, few, many, or a class for clones that have expanded.

TGTGCCAGCAGTTACTCTCGACAGGGCCCTAATTCACCCCTCCACTTT	CASSYSRQGPNSPLHF	TRBD1	TRBJ1-6	16	TRBV6-5	NA
TGCGCCAGCAGCTTGGCCAAGCGACAGGAGGAGACCCAGTACTTC	CASSLAKRQEETQYF	NA	TRBJ2-5	15	TRBV5-1	NA
TGTGCCAGCAGTTCCGATCTAGCGGGGCGCACAGATACGCAGTATTTT	CASSSDLAGRTDTQYF	TRBD2	TRBJ2-3	16	TRBV6-2/TRBV6-3	NA
TGTGCCAGCGCCACTTCGGGGTGGCACGAGCAGTACTTC	CASATSGWHEQYF	NA	TRBJ2-7	13	TRBV2	once
TGCGCCAGCAGCCAAGATGAGGTTACGGGGGCCAACGTCCTGACTTTC	CASSQDEVTGANVLTF	NA	TRBJ2-6	16	TRBV4-1	NA
TGTGCCAGCCGCGCTAGCGGGAGCCCAGATACGCAGTATTTT	CASRASGSPDTQYF	TRBD2	TRBJ2-3	14	TRBV18	NA
TGTGCCAGCAGCTTAGTATCGGCAGGGCAGCCCCAGCATTTT	CASSLVSAGQPQHF	NA	TRBJ1-5	14	TRBV7-2	once
TGTGCCAGCAGCTTGGCCTCTAGGACTAGCTACACAGATACGCAGTATTTT	CASSLASRTSYTDTQYF	TRBD2	TRBJ2-3	17	TRBV5-6	NA
TGTGCCAGCAGCTTGGGTATCGGGGGGGAAGAGACCCAGTACTTC	CASSLGIGGEETQYF	TRBD2	TRBJ2-5	15	TRBV11-2	NA
TGTGCCAGCAGTGAGGGCCTAGCGGGAGTGGACGAGCAGTACTTC	CASSEGLAGVDEQYF	TRBD2	TRBJ2-7	15	TRBV25-1	NA
TGTGCCAGCAGCTCCGTCGGGGGGGCGAACACCGGGGAGCTGTTTTTT	CASSSVGGANTGELFF	TRBD2	TRBJ2-2	16	TRBV7-2	NA
TGTGCCAGCAGCGCCTCTAGCGGGAGGACAGGCACAGATACGCAGTATTTT	CASSASSGRTGTDTQYF	TRBD2	TRBJ2-3	17	TRBV7-2	NA
TGTGCCAGCAGCTCACGGTGGGGAGCAACCGGGGAGCTGTTTTTT	CASSSRWGATGELFF	NA	TRBJ2-2	15	TRBV7-2	NA
TGTGCCAGCAGTGAAGCTACTCGTGGTGAGCAGTTCTTC	CASSEATRGEQFF	NA	TRBJ2-1	13	TRBV2	NA
TGTGCCAGCAGCCCATGGGAGGGCAATGAGCAGTTCTTC	CASSPWEGNEQFF	TRBD2	TRBJ2-1	13	TRBV7-6	NA
TGTGCCATCCATAGGGGGACAGCCAACACCGGGGAGCTGTTTTTT	CAIHRGTANTGELFF	TRBD1	TRBJ2-2	15	TRBV10-3	NA
TGTGCCACCAGCAGAGATCCCAGCGGGAGGGCCCGCAATGAGCAGTTCTTC	CATSRDPSGRARNEQFF	TRBD2	TRBJ2-1	17	TRBV15	NA